Presented here are 16 T cell receptor beta chains from one specimen sequenced in a study of T cells after yellow fever vaccination. Via MiXCR, TCRdb re-called the 5' RACE reads, giving one row per CDR3 protein. The sample shows around 320,000 distinct CDR3 sequences, about 10% of them seen only once. The sample was CD4+ T cells sorted from PBMCs, taken 45 days after the yellow fever booster vaccination. The source of these receptors is a man younger than 30 who received the YFV17D yellow fever vaccine.

There are many counts of this clonotype. The J gene is TRBJ2-6, the V gene TRBV7-2, with D possibly being TRBD1 (5 bases). Per the germline V gene, CDR1 is SGHTA and CDR2 is FQGNSA. V was trimmed by 3 bases and J by 2 bases, leaving 20 bases between them. The CDR3 extends over 19 amino acids. This CDR3 is CASSLSRGRVLPGANVLTF. The CDR3, as DNA: TGTGCCAGCAGCTTGAGTCGCGGCAGGGTTCTACCTGGGGCCAACGTCCTGACTTTC.

This clonotype occurred many times. This rearrangement joins TRBV7-2 to TRBJ2-7, with D possibly being TRBD1 (6 bases). The CDR3 is made up of 15 amino acids. Trimming took 4 bases from V and 3 from J, leaving 16 bases between them. CDR1 and CDR2 (germline): SGHTA, FQGNSA. The CDR3 here is CASSSGWGPFYEQYF. Written as DNA, the CDR3 is TGTGCCAGCAGCTCCGGCTGGGGGCCATTCTACGAGCAGTACTTC.

The chain recombines TRBV7-2 with TRBJ1-6; D is ambiguous. CDR1 is SGHTA, CDR2 FQGNSA, per germline. This CDR3 contains 16 residues. The V gene lost 5 bases and the J gene lost 0 bases, with 11 bases spanning the gap. CDR3 nucleotides: TGTGCCAGCAGCCCCCAGCGGGGCTCCTATAATTCACCCCTCCACTTT. Translated, it gives CASSPQRGSYNSPLHF.

This chain uses TRBV11-1 with TRBJ2-1; D perhaps matches TRBD2 (5 bases). Trimming pared 3 bases from V and 7 bases from J, leaving 7 bases between. The CDR3 has 12 residues. Germline assignment: CDR1 SGHAT and CDR2 FQDESV (reference sequence). CDR3 protein: CASSFRTNEQFF. The CDR3 DNA follows: TGTGCCAGCAGCTTCCGGACTAATGAGCAGTTCTTC.

The rearrangement joins TRBV7-2 to TRBJ2-3; possible D gene TRBD1, 6 bases. Trimming took 7 bases from V and 4 from J, leaving 12 bases between them. This CDR3 has 13 amino acids. CDR1 is SGHTA and CDR2 is FQGNSA in the germline V gene. The CDR3 sequence is CASKTYRADTQYF. CDR3 DNA sequence: TGTGCCAGCAAGACCTACAGGGCAGATACGCAGTATTTT.

This clonotype occurred a few times. This chain links TRBV7-2 with TRBJ2-1; TRBD1 matches at 8 bases. In germline, CDR1 is SGHTA, CDR2 FQGNSA. V lost 7 bases to trimming and J lost 5 bases; unmatched junction nucleotides: 4. CDR3 size: 13 residues. Here the CDR3 reads CASKQGGDNEQFF. Here the CDR3 DNA reads TGTGCCAGCAAACAGGGGGGAGACAATGAGCAGTTCTTC.

The CDR3 nucleotides are TGTGCCAGCAGCCAAGGGTCCAGCAACTACGAGCAGTACTTC. Its translation: CASSQGSSNYEQYF. The rearrangement uses TRBV7-3 and TRBJ2-7; D gene uncertain. Germline assignment: CDR1 SGHTA and CDR2 FQGTGA. There are 14 residues in the CDR3. V lost 5 bases and J 3 bases, leaving 14 bases between the germline ends.

The chain carries TRBV3-1 and TRBJ2-7, with D uncertain. This CDR3 region has 13 residues. V lost 4 bases and J lost 6, with 13 bases in between. The V gene's germline CDR1 is LGHDT and CDR2 YNNKEL (reference sequence). The CDR3 spells CASSLNGPVEQYF. CDR3 nucleotides: TGTGCCAGCAGCCTTAACGGTCCGGTCGAGCAGTACTTC.

This clonotype has only a few counts. The chain couples TRBV9 to TRBJ2-1; D not certain. The CDR3 runs 14 residues. Between the trimmed V and J ends, which lost 2 bases and 5 bases, there was a span of 11 bases. Per the germline V gene, CDR1 is SGDLS and CDR2 is YYNGEE. CDR3 region: CASSVEAGNNEQFF. The CDR3 bases are TGTGCCAGCAGCGTCGAAGCAGGTAACAATGAGCAGTTCTTC.

J is TRBJ2-7 and V is TRBV6-6, with D perhaps matching TRBD1 or TRBD2 (5 bases each). Germline CDR1 and CDR2: MNHNY and SVGAGI (reference sequence). The CDR3 has 14 residues. V lost 7 bases and J 6 bases, leaving 19 bases between the germline ends. The CDR3 protein is CASTNLSRGLEQYV. The CDR3 DNA reads TGTGCCAGCACCAACCTATCGAGGGGCCTCGAGCAGTACGTC.

This clonotype was seen a handful of times. The chain combines TRBV29-1 with TRBJ1-5; D might be TRBD1 (5 bases). CDR1 SQVTM and CDR2 ANQGSEA come from the germline V gene. This CDR3 is built from 14 residues. V dropped 4 bases and J dropped 4 bases, with 14 bases sitting between them. In DNA form, the CDR3 reads TGCAGCGTTGGGCTTGGGCAGGGTAATCAGCCCCAGCATTTT. Translating it yields CSVGLGQGNQPQHF.

The chain carries TRBV7-2 and TRBJ1-4; perhaps TRBD1 as D (6 bases). Germline V gene sequence: CDR1 SGHTA, CDR2 FQGNSA. Trimming cost V 2 bases and J 8 bases, with 12 bases left between them. This CDR3 is built from 14 residues. The CDR3 nucleotides read TGTGCCAGCAGCTTATACAGGGTGGGGGAAAAACTGTTTTTT. It translates to CASSLYRVGEKLFF.

The DNA of the CDR3 is TGTGCCAGCAGCTTCGGACCAAGGTCGGATACGCAGTATTTT. It translates to CASSFGPRSDTQYF. The chain recombines TRBV7-6 with TRBJ2-3; no definite D call. Looked up from germline, CDR1 is SGHVS and CDR2 is FNYEAQ. V dropped 3 bases and J dropped 6 bases, with 13 bases sitting between them. This CDR3 has 14 residues.

Only a few counts were recorded for this clonotype. This chain joins TRBV11-1 and TRBJ2-5; tentatively, D is TRBD1 (5 bases). V gave up 5 bases and J gave up 5 bases, with 15 bases separating them. From germline, CDR1 is SGHAT and CDR2 FQDESV (reference sequence). This CDR3 region has 14 residues. Written as DNA, the CDR3 is TGTGCCAGCAGCCAGACCAGGGTTGCGGAGACCCAGTACTTC. Translating it yields CASSQTRVAETQYF.

In DNA form, the CDR3 reads TGCGCCAGCAGCCAAGATCGTATGGCAGTCTATGGCTACACCTTC. The encoded protein is CASSQDRMAVYGYTF. The chain joins TRBV4-3 to TRBJ1-2, with D unresolved. Germline V CDR1 and CDR2: LGHNA, YSLEER. V lost 0 bases and J lost 4, with 12 bases in between. The CDR3 is made up of 15 amino acids.

This clonotype was counted only a few times. The chain recombines TRBV6-5 with TRBJ2-5; 10 nucleotides line up with TRBD2. The V and J ends lost 2 bases and 8 bases, in that order; junction bases with no gene match: 2. The CDR3 runs 13 residues. The V gene's germline CDR1 is MNHEY and CDR2 SVGAGI. The CDR3 nucleotides read TGTGCCAGCAGTTACGTAGCGGGGGGAACCCAGTACTTC. It is translated as CASSYVAGGTQYF.